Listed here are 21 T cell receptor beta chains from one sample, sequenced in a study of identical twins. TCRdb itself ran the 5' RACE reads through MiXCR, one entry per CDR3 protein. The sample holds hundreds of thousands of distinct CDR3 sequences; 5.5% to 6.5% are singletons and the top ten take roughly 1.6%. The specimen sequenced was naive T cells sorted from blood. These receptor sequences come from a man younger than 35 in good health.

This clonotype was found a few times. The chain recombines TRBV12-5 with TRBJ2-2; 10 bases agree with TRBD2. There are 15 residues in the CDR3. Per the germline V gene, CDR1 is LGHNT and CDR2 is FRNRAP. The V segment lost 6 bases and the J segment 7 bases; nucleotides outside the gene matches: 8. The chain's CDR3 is CASGPASGRIGELFF. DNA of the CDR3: TGTGCTAGTGGACCGGCTAGCGGGAGAATCGGGGAGCTGTTTTTT.

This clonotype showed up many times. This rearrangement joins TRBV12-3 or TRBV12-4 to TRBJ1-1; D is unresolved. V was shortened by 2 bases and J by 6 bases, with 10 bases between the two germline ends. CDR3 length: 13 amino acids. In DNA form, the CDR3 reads TGTGCCAGCAGTTTAAGGGAAAATTCTGAAGCTTTCTTT. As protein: CASSLRENSEAFF.

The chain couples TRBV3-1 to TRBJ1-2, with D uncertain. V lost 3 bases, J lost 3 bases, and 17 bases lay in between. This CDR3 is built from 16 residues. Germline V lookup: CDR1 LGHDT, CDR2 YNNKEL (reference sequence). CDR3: CASSQVLLGSDYGYTF. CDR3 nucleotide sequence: TGTGCCAGCAGCCAGGTTCTCCTGGGCAGCGACTATGGCTACACCTTC.

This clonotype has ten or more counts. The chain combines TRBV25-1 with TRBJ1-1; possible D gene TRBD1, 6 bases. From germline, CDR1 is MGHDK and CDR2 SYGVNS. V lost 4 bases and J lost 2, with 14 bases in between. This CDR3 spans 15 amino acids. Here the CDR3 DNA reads TGTGCCAGCAGTGCCCAGGGGACGGGTAACACTGAAGCTTTCTTT. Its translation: CASSAQGTGNTEAFF.

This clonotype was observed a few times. CDR3 nucleotide sequence: TGTGCCAGCAGCTTAGTCTTGGGACTAGCCAATGAGCAGTTCTTC. Protein: CASSLVLGLANEQFF. The genes are TRBV7-2 and TRBJ2-1, with 9 bases matching TRBD2. CDR1 and CDR2 from the germline V gene are SGHTA and FQGNSA. This CDR3 comprises 15 residues. The trim removed 1 base at V and 6 bases at J, leaving 4 bases unmatched. The full variable domain, with the rest looked up from reference TRBV7-2 and TRBJ2-1, is GAGVSQSPSNKVTEKGKDVELRCDPISGHTALYWYRQSLGQGLEFLIYFQGNSAPDKSGLPSDRFSAERTGGSVSTLTIQRTQQEDSAVYLCASSLVLGLANEQFFGPGTRLTVL.

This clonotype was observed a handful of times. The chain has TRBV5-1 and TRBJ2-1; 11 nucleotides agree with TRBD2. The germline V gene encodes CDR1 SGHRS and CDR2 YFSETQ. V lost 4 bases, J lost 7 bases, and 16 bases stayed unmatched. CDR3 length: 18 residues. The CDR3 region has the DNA TGCGCCAGCAGCCGCGGTTCTTTAGCGGGAGGGCCCGGAAATGAGCAGTTCTTC. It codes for CASSRGSLAGGPGNEQFF. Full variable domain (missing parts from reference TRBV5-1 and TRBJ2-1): KAGVTQTPRYLIKTRGQQVTLSCSPISGHRSVSWYQQTPGQGLQFLFEYFSETQRNKGNFPGRFSGRQFSNSRSEMNVSTLELGDSALYLCASSRGSLAGGPGNEQFFGPGTRLTVL.

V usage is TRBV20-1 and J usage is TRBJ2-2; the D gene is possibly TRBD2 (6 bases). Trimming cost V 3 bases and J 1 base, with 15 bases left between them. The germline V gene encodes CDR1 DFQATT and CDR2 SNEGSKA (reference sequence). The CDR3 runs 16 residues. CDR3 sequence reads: CSASLTRRGNTGELFF. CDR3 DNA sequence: TGCAGTGCTAGTTTAACGAGGAGGGGGAACACCGGGGAGCTGTTTTTT.

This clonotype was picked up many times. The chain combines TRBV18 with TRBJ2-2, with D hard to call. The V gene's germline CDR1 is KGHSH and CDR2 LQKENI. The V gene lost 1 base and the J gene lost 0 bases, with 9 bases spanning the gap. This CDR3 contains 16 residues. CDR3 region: CASSPLRSANTGELFF. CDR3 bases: TGTGCCAGCTCACCACTGAGATCTGCGAACACCGGGGAGCTGTTTTTT.

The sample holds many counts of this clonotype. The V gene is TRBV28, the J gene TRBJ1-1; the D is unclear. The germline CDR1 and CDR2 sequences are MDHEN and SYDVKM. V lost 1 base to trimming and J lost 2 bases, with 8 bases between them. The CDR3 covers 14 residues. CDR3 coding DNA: TGTGCCAGCAGTTTATTAGGGCCCAACACTGAAGCTTTCTTT. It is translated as CASSLLGPNTEAFF.

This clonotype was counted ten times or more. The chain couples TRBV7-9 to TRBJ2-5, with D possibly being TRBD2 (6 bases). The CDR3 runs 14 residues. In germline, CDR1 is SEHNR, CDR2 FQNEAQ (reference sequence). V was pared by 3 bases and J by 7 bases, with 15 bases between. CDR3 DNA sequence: TGTGCCAGCAGCTTTCTCGGATTGGGAGGGACCCAGTACTTC. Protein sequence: CASSFLGLGGTQYF.

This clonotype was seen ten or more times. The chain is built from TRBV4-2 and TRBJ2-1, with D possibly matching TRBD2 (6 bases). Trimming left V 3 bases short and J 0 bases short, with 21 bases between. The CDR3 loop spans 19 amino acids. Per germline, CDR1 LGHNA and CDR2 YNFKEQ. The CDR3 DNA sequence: TGTGCCAGCAGCCATACTACTTCCGGGACTCTGTCCTCCTACAATGAGCAGTTCTTC. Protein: CASSHTTSGTLSSYNEQFF.

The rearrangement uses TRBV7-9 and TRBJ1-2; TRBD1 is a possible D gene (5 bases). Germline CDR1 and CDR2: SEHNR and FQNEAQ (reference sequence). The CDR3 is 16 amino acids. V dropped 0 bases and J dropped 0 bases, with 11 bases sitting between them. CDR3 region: CASSLAAGVANYGYTF. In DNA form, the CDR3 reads TGTGCCAGCAGCTTAGCCGCGGGGGTCGCTAACTATGGCTACACCTTC.

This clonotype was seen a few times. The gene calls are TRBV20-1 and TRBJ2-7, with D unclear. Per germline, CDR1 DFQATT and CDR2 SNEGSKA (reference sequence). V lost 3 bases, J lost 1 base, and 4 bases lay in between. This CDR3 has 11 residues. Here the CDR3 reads CSASVSYEQYF. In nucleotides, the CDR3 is TGCAGTGCTAGTGTTTCCTACGAGCAGTACTTC.

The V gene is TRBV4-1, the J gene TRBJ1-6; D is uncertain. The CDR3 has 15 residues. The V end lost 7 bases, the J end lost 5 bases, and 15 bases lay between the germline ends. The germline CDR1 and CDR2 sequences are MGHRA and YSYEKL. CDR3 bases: TGCGCCAGCACCTATGGCCCCCATGATAATTCACCCCTCCACTTT. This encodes CASTYGPHDNSPLHF.

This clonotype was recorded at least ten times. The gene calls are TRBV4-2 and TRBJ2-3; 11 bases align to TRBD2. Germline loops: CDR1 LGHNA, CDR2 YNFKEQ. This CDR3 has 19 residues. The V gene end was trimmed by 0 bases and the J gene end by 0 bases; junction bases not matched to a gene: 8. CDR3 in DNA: TGTGCCAGCAGCCAAGATAGCGGGAGGGCCTTCGCTAGCACAGATACGCAGTATTTT. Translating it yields CASSQDSGRAFASTDTQYF.

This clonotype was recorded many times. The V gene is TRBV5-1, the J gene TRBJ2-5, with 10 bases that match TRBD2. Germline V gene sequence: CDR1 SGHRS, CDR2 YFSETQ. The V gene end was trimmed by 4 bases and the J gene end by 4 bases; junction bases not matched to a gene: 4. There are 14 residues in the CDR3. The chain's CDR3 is CASSISSGRETQYF. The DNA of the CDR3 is TGCGCCAGCAGCATCTCTAGCGGGAGAGAGACCCAGTACTTC. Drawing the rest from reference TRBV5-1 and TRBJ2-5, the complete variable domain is KAGVTQTPRYLIKTRGQQVTLSCSPISGHRSVSWYQQTPGQGLQFLFEYFSETQRNKGNFPGRFSGRQFSNSRSEMNVSTLELGDSALYLCASSISSGRETQYFGPGTRLLVL.

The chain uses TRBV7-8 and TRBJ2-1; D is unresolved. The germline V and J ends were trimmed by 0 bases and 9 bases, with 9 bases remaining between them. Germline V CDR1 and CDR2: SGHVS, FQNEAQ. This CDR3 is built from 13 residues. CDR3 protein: CASSLAGHSEQFF. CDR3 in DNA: TGTGCCAGCAGCTTAGCGGGCCATTCTGAGCAGTTCTTC.

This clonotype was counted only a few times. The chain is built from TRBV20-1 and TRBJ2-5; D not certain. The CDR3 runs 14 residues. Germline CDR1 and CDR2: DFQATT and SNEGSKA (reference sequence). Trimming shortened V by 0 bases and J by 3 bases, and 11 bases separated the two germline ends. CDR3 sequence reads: CSARDARIKETQYF. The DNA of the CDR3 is TGCAGTGCTAGAGATGCTAGAATTAAAGAGACCCAGTACTTC.

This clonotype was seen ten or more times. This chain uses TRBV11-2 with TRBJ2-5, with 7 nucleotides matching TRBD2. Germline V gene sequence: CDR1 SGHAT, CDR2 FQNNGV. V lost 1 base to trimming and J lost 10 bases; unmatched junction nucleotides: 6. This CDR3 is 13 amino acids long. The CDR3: CASSLGGGLDQYF. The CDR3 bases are TGTGCCAGCAGCTTAGGGGGGGGATTGGACCAGTACTTC.

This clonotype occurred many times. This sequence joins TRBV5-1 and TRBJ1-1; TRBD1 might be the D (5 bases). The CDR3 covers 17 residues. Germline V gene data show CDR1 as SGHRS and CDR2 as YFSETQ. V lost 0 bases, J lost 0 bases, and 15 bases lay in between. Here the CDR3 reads CASSLDQTTDMNTEAFF. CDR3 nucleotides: TGCGCCAGCAGCTTGGACCAAACGACAGACATGAACACTGAAGCTTTCTTT.

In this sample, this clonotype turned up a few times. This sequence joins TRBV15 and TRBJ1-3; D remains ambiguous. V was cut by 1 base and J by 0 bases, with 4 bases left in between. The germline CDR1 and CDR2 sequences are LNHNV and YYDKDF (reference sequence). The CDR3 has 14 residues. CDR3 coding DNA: TGTGCCACCAGCAGAGGAGACTCTGGAAACACCATATATTTT. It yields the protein CATSRGDSGNTIYF. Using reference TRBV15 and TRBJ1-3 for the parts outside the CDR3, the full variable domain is DAMVIQNPRYQVTQFGKPVTLSCSQTLNHNVMYWYQQKSSQAPKLLFHYYDKDFNNEADTPDNFQSRRPNTSFCFLDIRSPGLGDTAMYLCATSRGDSGNTIYFGEGSWLTVV.